The rows below give T cell receptor beta chains drawn from one sample of a study of patients and donors after allogeneic stem cell transplantation. TCRdb independently ran MiXCR on the RT-PCR reads; one entry per CDR3 protein. Of about 110,000 distinct CDR3 sequences listed, 35% to 45% were seen once; the top ten hold around 26%. Sequences were obtained from blood, either unsorted or a sorted T cell fraction (not recorded which). Every receptor here comes from a human donor who was either an allogeneic HSCT recipient or a stem cell or donor lymphocyte infusion donor (not recorded which). It is not recorded whose cells these are; they may come from a transplant donor. Each CDR3 is given with its conserved first and last residue. Fields, in order: D gene, clone size, V gene, J gene, CDR3 DNA, CDR3 protein. The D gene is left open where the match is weak. For some rows the clone size is stated as once, few or many, or as a class when expanded; others skip it.

>TRBD1|few|TRBV6-6|TRBJ1-5
TGTGCCAGCCTGTCTTCGGGACAGAACAATCAGCCCCAGCATTTT
CASLSSGQNNQPQHF
>NA|few|TRBV6-5|TRBJ2-4
TGTGCCAGCAGTTCGCCAGGATCCAAAAACATTCAGTACTTC
CASSSPGSKNIQYF
>TRBD1|NA|TRBV20-1|TRBJ2-2
TGCAGTGCTAGCAGGGGGAGCACCACCGGGGAGCTGTTTTTT
CSASRGSTTGELFF
>NA|few|TRBV5-1|TRBJ1-5
TGCGCCAGCAGCCCAGGGGCAGGGTACGATCAGCCCCAGCATTTT
CASSPGAGYDQPQHF
>NA|NA|TRBV19|TRBJ1-4
TGTGCCAGTAGTATCCGTGGTGAAAAACTGTTTTTT
CASSIRGEKLFF
>TRBD2|NA|TRBV24-1|TRBJ2-3
TGTGCCACCAGTGACCCCGCCGGGACTAGAAGGGATACGCAGTATTTT
CATSDPAGTRRDTQYF
>NA|NA|TRBV28|TRBJ1-1
TGTGCCAGCAGTTCCTACAGGGATGTAGCTTTCTTT
CASSSYRDVAFF
>NA|NA|TRBV29-1|TRBJ2-7
TGCAGCGTTGCCGTATTCCCCTACGAGCAGTACTTC
CSVAVFPYEQYF
>NA|NA|TRBV20-1|TRBJ2-7
TGCAGTGCTAGGGTTTCAGTGCCCTACTACGAGCAGTACTTC
CSARVSVPYYEQYF
>NA|NA|TRBV12-3/TRBV12-4|TRBJ2-2
TGTGCCAGCAGGCCCCTAGCCCGGAACACCGGGGAGCTGTTTTTT
CASRPLARNTGELFF
>NA|few|TRBV28|TRBJ2-3
TGTGCCAGCAGTTTACAGGGTCTGGCTACGCAGTATTTT
CASSLQGLATQYF
>NA|few|TRBV16|TRBJ1-5
TGTGCCAGCAGCCAATCCCGGGGAAGCAATCAGCCCCAGCATTTT
CASSQSRGSNQPQHF
>NA|few|TRBV4-3|TRBJ1-2
TGCGCCAGCAGCCAAGTTGACAGTCTCAGCTATGGCTACACCTTC
CASSQVDSLSYGYTF
>NA|NA|TRBV20-1|TRBJ1-5
TGCAGTGCTAGAGAATGGCATGGGAGCAATCAGCCCCAGCATTTT
CSAREWHGSNQPQHF
>TRBD1|NA|TRBV7-9|TRBJ2-1
TGTGCCAGCAGCAACAGACCGAACAGGGGCTCCTACATTGAGCAGTTCTTC
CASSNRPNRGSYIEQFF
>NA|NA|TRBV12-3/TRBV12-4|TRBJ2-3
NA
CASSSSITDTQYF
>NA|NA|TRBV6-6|TRBJ2-3
TGTGCCAGCAGGCTATCAGATACGCAGTATTTT
CASRLSDTQYF
>NA|NA|TRBV7-9|TRBJ2-2
TGTGCCAGCAGCTTACCCAGTGCGAACACCGGGGAGCTGTTTTTT
CASSLPSANTGELFF
>NA|NA|TRBV10-3|TRBJ1-4
TGTGCCATCAGTGACAGCAATAATGAAAAACTGTTTTTT
CAISDSNNEKLFF
>TRBD1|once|TRBV5-5|TRBJ2-3
TGTGCCAGCGGACGGACAGGTAGCACAGATACGCAGTATTTT
CASGRTGSTDTQYF
>TRBD2|NA|TRBV20-1|TRBJ2-7
TGCAGTGCTAGAGTCCCTAGCGGGTCTTACGAGCAGTACTTC
CSARVPSGSYEQYF
>NA|few|TRBV7-2|TRBJ1-1
TGTGCCAGCAGCTTAAAGGGAATCGGCACTGAAGCTTTCTTT
CASSLKGIGTEAFF
>TRBD2|NA|TRBV6-5|TRBJ2-1
TGTGCCAGCAGTTACAGGGGACTATCGACTGAGCAGTTCTTC
CASSYRGLSTEQFF
>NA|NA|TRBV4-2|TRBJ2-2
TGTGCCAGCAGCCTAGGAAAACTAGCGAACACCGGGGAGCTGTTTTTT
CASSLGKLANTGELFF
>TRBD1|few|TRBV10-3|TRBJ1-2
TGTGCCATGAGACGGGACAGAGAAAACTATGGCTACACCTTC
CAMRRDRENYGYTF
>NA|NA|TRBV18|TRBJ2-3
TGTGCCAGCTCACCCGCGACCCGGGGAACAGATACGCAGTATTTT
CASSPATRGTDTQYF
>NA|NA|TRBV6-6|TRBJ1-5
TGTGCCAGCAACCACCGGGAAAACGAACAGCCCCAGCATTTT
CASNHRENEQPQHF
>NA|NA|TRBV20-1|TRBJ2-1
TGCAGTGCTAGAGATCGGGGAAGTAGCGCACAATACAATGAGCAGTTCTTC
CSARDRGSSAQYNEQFF
>TRBD2|NA|TRBV6-2/TRBV6-3|TRBJ2-1
TGTGCCAGCAGACCCCGACTAGCGGGCTACAATGAGCAGTTCTTC
CASRPRLAGYNEQFF
>NA|NA|TRBV28|TRBJ2-1
TGTGCCAGCAGTTTGTTGGATTTAGCTTCTGAGCAGTTCTTC
CASSLLDLASEQFF
>TRBD2|NA|TRBV12-3/TRBV12-4|TRBJ2-1
TGTGCCAGCAGTTTACGCACCGGGAGGGCCTTCCATGAGCAGTTCTTC
CASSLRTGRAFHEQFF
>NA|NA|TRBV7-3|TRBJ2-1
TGTGCCAGCAGCTTAATGAAGGGAGCCGATTATGAGCAGTTCTTC
CASSLMKGADYEQFF
>NA|few|TRBV27|TRBJ2-3
TGTGCCAGCAGTTTCAAGTTAGTCACAGATACGCAGTATTTT
CASSFKLVTDTQYF
>NA|NA|TRBV5-1|TRBJ1-1
TGCGCCAGCAGCTTGGCAGGGCACAGGAACACTGAAGCTTTCTTT
CASSLAGHRNTEAFF
>NA|NA|TRBV20-1|TRBJ2-3
TGCAGTGCTAGAGATATGGCAGATACGCAGTATTTT
CSARDMADTQYF
>NA|NA|TRBV4-3|TRBJ2-4
TGCGCCAGCAGCCAAGATGGCGGGGATAGGACCATTCAGTACTTC
CASSQDGGDRTIQYF
>NA|few|TRBV20-1|TRBJ1-3
TGCAGTGCAATTCAACCCGGACCGCGGAGAAACACCATATATTTT
CSAIQPGPRRNTIYF
>NA|NA|TRBV18|TRBJ2-5
TGTGCCAGCTCACCGACGGGGGAGACCCAGTACTTC
CASSPTGETQYF
>NA|few|TRBV7-2|TRBJ1-5
TGTGCCAGCAGCCCTGACGGGTACAATCAGCCCCAGCATTTT
CASSPDGYNQPQHF
>NA|many|TRBV20-1|TRBJ1-1
TGCAGTGCTAGAAGACAGAACACTGAAGCTTTCTTT
CSARRQNTEAFF
>NA|NA|TRBV5-1|TRBJ2-5
TGCGCCAGCAGATTTGAACAGGGGACCCAGTACTTC
CASRFEQGTQYF
>TRBD2|NA|TRBV20-1|TRBJ2-7
TGCAGTGCTAGCCGTCCCGGGACTAGCGGGAGGGCGAGCTCCTACGAGCAGTACTTC
CSASRPGTSGRASSYEQYF
>NA|few|TRBV20-1|TRBJ1-2
TGCAGTGCTAGAGATTGGGTTAACTATGGCTACACCTTC
CSARDWVNYGYTF
>TRBD2|few|TRBV10-3|TRBJ2-1
TGTGCCATCAGTGAGACTGCCCCGGGACTAGCGGGAAAGAATGAGCAGTTCTTC
CAISETAPGLAGKNEQFF
>TRBD2|NA|TRBV9|TRBJ2-5
TGTGCCAGCAGCACGGGACTAGGCGCGGAGACCCAGTACTTC
CASSTGLGAETQYF